Below, 3 T cell receptor beta chains from the same sample are listed, as sequenced in a study of response to subunit inactivated influenza vaccine. TCRdb itself ran the RT-PCR reads through MiXCR, one entry per CDR3 protein. The sample records a few hundred thousand distinct CDR3 sequences, around a fifth being singletons. The sequenced sample was PBMCs from blood, obtained about 19 months after vaccination. These receptors all stem from a man in his fifties or sixties who received an inactivated influenza vaccine.

The chain uses TRBV29-1 and TRBJ2-6, with TRBD1 matching over 7 bases. The CDR3 has 16 residues. The V gene's germline CDR1 is SQVTM and CDR2 ANQGSEA. J gave up 0 bases and V 6 bases, and 8 bases lay outside the gene matches. The CDR3 here is CSVRQGTSSGANVLTF. The CDR3 nucleotides read TGCAGCGTAAGACAGGGCACAAGCTCTGGGGCCAACGTCCTGACTTTC.

The chain is built from TRBV5-4 and TRBJ2-3, with 9 bases that match TRBD1. The V segment lost 3 bases and the J segment 3 bases; nucleotides outside the gene matches: 8. The CDR3 totals 16 residues. Germline V gene lookup returns CDR1 SGHNT and CDR2 YYREEE (reference sequence). This CDR3 is CASSSSTGGRTDTQYF. For the CDR3, the DNA is TGTGCCAGCAGCTCTTCCACAGGGGGCAGAACAGATACGCAGTATTTT.

The genes are TRBV29-1 and TRBJ2-1; no reliable D call. CDR3 size: 12 residues. Germline V gives CDR1 SQVTM, CDR2 ANQGSEA. V lost 7 bases and J 5 bases, leaving 12 bases between the germline ends. CDR3 sequence: CSGTLSNNEQFF. The CDR3 coding sequence is TGCAGCGGCACTTTGAGCAACAATGAGCAGTTCTTC.